The 20 T cell receptor beta chains below come from one sample, sequenced in a study of OX40 agonist ivuxolimab in advanced cancers. Sequencing used immunoSEQ multiplex PCR; TCRdb keeps in-frame clones, though not all of them. Counted here are tens of thousands of clones, about nine tenths occurring once; the ten biggest clones make up 0.24%. Sample: CD4+ or CD8+ T cells sorted from blood, taken in a trial of the OX40 agonist ivuxolimab. The receptor set was obtained from an adult with an advanced solid tumor such as melanoma, head and neck, liver or kidney cancer.

The rearrangement uses TRBV7-2 and TRBJ2-3, with a possible D match to TRBD2 (5 bases). There are 15 residues in the CDR3. The germline V gene encodes CDR1 SGHTA and CDR2 FQGNSA. Trimming left V 3 bases short and J 0 bases short, with 10 bases between. The CDR3 reads CASSFSASSTDTQYF. The CDR3 region has the DNA TGTGCCAGCAGCTTTAGCGCTTCTAGCACAGATACGCAGTATTTT.

V gene TRBV7-2 combines with J gene TRBJ2-1; 8 bases fit TRBD2. CDR1 is SGHTA and CDR2 is FQGNSA in the germline V gene. This CDR3 comprises 15 residues. The trim removed 5 bases at V and 1 base at J, leaving 4 bases unmatched. CDR3 DNA sequence: TGTGCCAGCAGCGTACTAGCGGATTCCTACAATGAGCAGTTCTTC. Its translation is CASSVLADSYNEQFF.

The V gene is TRBV10-3, the J gene TRBJ1-2; D unclear. Per the germline V gene, CDR1 is ENHRY and CDR2 is SYGVKD. Trimming removed 6 bases from V and 2 bases from J, with 10 bases in between. The CDR3 totals 13 residues. CDR3 coding DNA: TGTGCCATCAGCCAGACGGGAAACTATGGCTACACCTTC. It specifies CAISQTGNYGYTF.

The chain is built from TRBV28 and TRBJ1-1; D remains unclear. The germline CDR1 and CDR2 sequences are MDHEN and SYDVKM. The V end was cut by 5 bases, the J end by 0 bases, with 7 bases between. This CDR3 has 13 amino acids. The CDR3 reads CASSITMNTEAFF. The CDR3 DNA follows: TGTGCCAGCAGTATAACAATGAACACTGAAGCTTTCTTT. The variable domain in full, with the rest retrieved from reference TRBV28 and TRBJ1-1, is DVKVTQSSRYLVKRTGEKVFLECVQDMDHENMFWYRQDPGLGLRLIYFSYDVKMKEKGDIPEGYSVSREKKERFSLILESASTNQTSMYLCASSITMNTEAFFGQGTRLTVV.

The V gene is TRBV23-1, the J gene TRBJ1-1; D may be TRBD1 (5 bases). TRBV23-1 is an ORF for which the function is uncertain. V was shortened by 3 bases and J by 3 bases, with 11 bases between the two germline ends. This CDR3 contains 14 residues. CDR3 amino acids: CASSHSRGHTEAFF. In DNA, the CDR3 is TGCGCCAGCAGTCATAGTAGGGGTCACACTGAAGCTTTCTTT.

J is TRBJ1-2 and V is TRBV6-1; TRBD1 matches at 10 bases. The germline CDR1 and CDR2 sequences are MNHNS and SASEGT. V gave up 4 bases and J gave up 3 bases; unmatched junction bases: 5. The CDR3 has 15 amino acids. The CDR3 sequence is CASSGQGAGDYGYTF. The CDR3, as DNA: TGTGCCAGCAGTGGACAGGGGGCGGGGGACTATGGCTACACCTTC.

This chain joins TRBV2 and TRBJ1-5, with 7 positions matching TRBD1. The ends lost 4 bases at V and 3 bases at J; junction bases unmatched: 3. This CDR3 is built from 14 residues. CDR1 SNHLY and CDR2 FYNNEI come from the germline V gene. This CDR3 reads CASSGQGSNQPQHF. CDR3 sequence (DNA): TGTGCCAGCAGTGGACAGGGATCCAATCAGCCCCAGCATTTT.

This chain connects TRBV5-1 to TRBJ1-1, with 9 nucleotides matching TRBD1. The germline V gene encodes CDR1 SGHRS and CDR2 YFSETQ. CDR3 length equals 15 residues. J lost 4 bases, V lost 4 bases, and 8 bases had no gene match. The CDR3 spells CASSLRTGEGTEAFF. CDR3 coding DNA: TGCGCCAGCAGCCTACGGACAGGGGAGGGCACTGAAGCTTTCTTT.

This chain connects TRBV6-1 to TRBJ1-2, with a tentative D call TRBD1 (5 bases). Germline V gives CDR1 MNHNS, CDR2 SASEGT. Trimming removed 3 bases at V and 5 bases at J, with 16 bases between. There are 15 residues in the CDR3. CDR3 sequence reads: CASSEGPGTAYGYTF. Written as DNA, the CDR3 is TGTGCCAGCAGTGAGGGGCCCGGAACAGCTTATGGCTACACCTTC.

The chain links TRBV6-5 to TRBJ1-2, with 9 bases matching TRBD1. Germline CDR1 is MNHEY and CDR2 is SVGAGI. The CDR3 loop spans 14 amino acids. V trimming: 5 bases; J trimming: 5 bases; junction bases outside the gene matches: 6. CDR3 in amino acids: CASSRKTGGYGYTF. CDR3 in DNA: TGTGCCAGCAGTCGTAAGACAGGGGGGTATGGCTACACCTTC.

The count of this clone is one. V is TRBV27 and J is TRBJ1-2, with 7 nucleotides matching TRBD1. CDR1 is MNHEY, CDR2 SMNVEV, per germline (reference sequence). Trimming cost V 11 bases and J 1 base; bases outside gene matches: 10. This CDR3 spans 14 amino acids. This CDR3 reads CAGPTGTDNYGYTF. CDR3 DNA sequence: TGTGCCGGCCCTACCGGGACAGATAACTATGGCTACACCTTC.

The chain joins TRBV5-4 to TRBJ2-2, with D possibly matching TRBD1 (5 bases). The CDR3 is 14 residues long. V was cut by 1 base and J by 7 bases, with 11 bases left in between. Germline V CDR1 and CDR2: SGHNT, YYREEE (reference sequence). The CDR3 region is CASSLRAQGGELFF. The DNA for the CDR3 is TGTGCCAGCAGCTTGCGGGCGCAGGGCGGGGAGCTGTTTTTT.

V and J are TRBV11-3 and TRBJ2-4; the D call may be TRBD1 or TRBD2 (5 bases each). There are 15 residues in the CDR3. The ends were cut back, 5 bases at V and 1 base at J, with 12 bases in the middle. Looked up from germline, CDR1 is SGHNT and CDR2 is YENEEA. The CDR3 coding sequence is TGTGCCAGCAGCCGTTCGTGGGGGGCCAAAAACATTCAGTACTTC. Translation gives CASSRSWGAKNIQYF. The whole variable domain, filled in from reference TRBV11-3 and TRBJ2-4, reads EAGVVQSPRYKIIEKKQPVAFWCNPISGHNTLYWYLQNLGQGPELLIRYENEEAVDDSQLPKDRFSAERLKGVDSTLKIQPAELGDSAVYLCASSRSWGAKNIQYFGAGTRLSVL.

The rearrangement uses TRBV10-3 and TRBJ2-7, with D uncertain. The V end was cut by 0 bases, the J end by 4 bases, with 7 bases between. Germline V gene lookup returns CDR1 ENHRY and CDR2 SYGVKD. This CDR3 contains 13 residues. The chain's CDR3 is CAISESNRYEQYF. CDR3 DNA sequence: TGTGCCATCAGTGAGTCGAACCGATACGAGCAGTACTTC.

This clone was counted a single time. This chain connects TRBV10-3 to TRBJ2-7, with D maybe TRBD1 (5 bases). Per the germline V gene, CDR1 is ENHRY and CDR2 is SYGVKD. V was shortened by 0 bases and J by 2 bases, with 8 bases between the two germline ends. CDR3 size: 14 residues. The CDR3 sequence: CAISESGQTYEQYF. DNA for the CDR3: TGTGCCATCAGTGAGTCTGGACAAACCTACGAGCAGTACTTC.

The rearrangement joins TRBV2 to TRBJ1-5; D is perhaps TRBD1 (5 bases). CDR3 length equals 16 residues. Per the germline V gene, CDR1 is SNHLY and CDR2 is FYNNEI. Between the trimmed V and J ends, which lost 5 bases and 2 bases, there was a span of 16 bases. The CDR3 nucleotides are TGTGCCAGCAGTCCCCCCTTGCAGGGTGGCAATCAGCCCCAGCATTTT. Amino acids: CASSPPLQGGNQPQHF.

This clone was observed a single time. The chain carries TRBV2 and TRBJ1-2, with 7 bases matching TRBD1. From germline, CDR1 is SNHLY and CDR2 FYNNEI. Germline trimming cut 6 bases from V and 6 bases from J; bases unmatched to any gene: 13. This CDR3 has 15 amino acids. The CDR3 protein is CASSAQGVVRNGYTF. CDR3 coding DNA: TGTGCCAGCAGCGCTCAGGGGGTAGTAAGAAATGGCTACACCTTC.

J is TRBJ1-3 and V is TRBV18; no firm D call. Germline V gene data show CDR1 as KGHSH and CDR2 as LQKENI. CDR3 length equals 14 residues. Trimming removed 3 bases at V and 2 bases at J, with 8 bases between. The CDR3, as DNA: TGTGCCAGCTCACCCAGCAGGACTGGAAACACCATATATTTT. Translated: CASSPSRTGNTIYF.

This clone occurred a few times. The rearrangement uses TRBV5-1 and TRBJ1-2; tentative D call: TRBD1 (6 bases). Germline assignment: CDR1 SGHRS and CDR2 YFSETQ. Trimming took off 0 bases at V and 8 bases at J, with 14 bases between the two ends. The CDR3 has 14 amino acids. CDR3 DNA sequence: TGCGCCAGCAGCTTGGCAGGGGAGAACGTCGGCTACACCTTC. Encoded protein: CASSLAGENVGYTF.

The genes are TRBV13 and TRBJ2-3, with 7 bases aligning to TRBD2. The germline gives CDR1 PRHDT, CDR2 FYEKMQ (reference sequence). Unmatched junction bases numbered 14, after V lost 0 bases and J lost 5 bases. The CDR3 contains 18 residues. This CDR3 is CASSLGGWQRDHGDTQYF. For the CDR3, the DNA is TGTGCCAGCAGCTTAGGTGGGTGGCAGCGGGATCATGGAGATACGCAGTATTTT.